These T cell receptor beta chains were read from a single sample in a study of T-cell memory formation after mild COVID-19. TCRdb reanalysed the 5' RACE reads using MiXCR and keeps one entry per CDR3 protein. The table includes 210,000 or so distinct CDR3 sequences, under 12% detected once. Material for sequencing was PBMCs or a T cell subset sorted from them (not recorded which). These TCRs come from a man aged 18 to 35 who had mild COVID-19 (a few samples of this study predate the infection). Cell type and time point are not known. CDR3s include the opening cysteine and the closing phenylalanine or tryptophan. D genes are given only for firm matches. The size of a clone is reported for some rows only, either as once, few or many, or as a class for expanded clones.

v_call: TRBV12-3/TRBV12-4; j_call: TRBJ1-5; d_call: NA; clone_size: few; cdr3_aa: CASSFGGPMVAQHF; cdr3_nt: TGTGCCAGCAGTTTCGGGGGGCCGATGGTGGCCCAGCATTTT
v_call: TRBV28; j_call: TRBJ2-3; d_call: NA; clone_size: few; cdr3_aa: CASSPRGLTQYF; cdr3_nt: TGTGCCAGCAGTCCACGGGGGCTTACGCAGTATTTT
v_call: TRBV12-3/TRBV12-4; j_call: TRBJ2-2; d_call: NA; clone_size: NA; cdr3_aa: CASSLGAGIAQLFF; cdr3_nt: TGTGCCAGCAGTTTAGGTGCTGGGATAGCGCAGCTGTTTTTT
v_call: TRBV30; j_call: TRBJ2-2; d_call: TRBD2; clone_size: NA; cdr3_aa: CAWSHVAGGRIGELFF; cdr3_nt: TGTGCCTGGAGTCACGTAGCGGGGGGGCGGATCGGGGAGCTGTTTTTT
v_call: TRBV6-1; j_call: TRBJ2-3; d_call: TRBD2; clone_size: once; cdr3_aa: CATERGGSADTQYF; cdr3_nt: TGCGCAACTGAGCGGGGGGGCTCCGCAGATACGCAGTATTTT
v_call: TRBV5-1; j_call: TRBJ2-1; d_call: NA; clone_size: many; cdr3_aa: CASSLGGREQFF; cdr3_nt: TGTGCCAGCAGTTTGGGGGGCCGTGAGCAGTTCTTC
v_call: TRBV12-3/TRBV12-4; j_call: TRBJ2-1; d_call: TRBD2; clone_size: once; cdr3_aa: CAIRVREGRHEQFF; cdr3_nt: TGTGCCATCCGGGTGCGGGAGGGCCGTCATGAGCAGTTCTTC
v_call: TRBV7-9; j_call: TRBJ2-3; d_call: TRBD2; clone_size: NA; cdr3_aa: CASNLASGGPSSTDTQYF; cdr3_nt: TGTGCCAGCAACTTAGCTAGCGGGGGGCCCTCTAGCACAGATACGCAGTATTTT
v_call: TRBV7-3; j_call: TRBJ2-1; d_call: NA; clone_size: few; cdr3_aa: CASSLLSDNEQFF; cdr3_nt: TGTGCCAGCAGCTTATTGTCCGACAATGAGCAGTTCTTC
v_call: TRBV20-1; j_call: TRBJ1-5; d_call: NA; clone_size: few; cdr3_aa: CSVRDLTYNQPQHF; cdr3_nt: TGCAGTGTTAGAGATCTTACCTACAATCAGCCCCAGCATTTT